This T cell receptor (beta chain) came from a study of OX40 agonist ivuxolimab in advanced cancers. About the study: Partial responses were seen in three patients, one with hepatocellular carcinoma and two with cutaneous melanoma. Study-level points and caveats: Average numbers of expanded clones were greater in CD8+ T cells than in CD4+. CD4+ and CD8+ blood T cells expanded clonally by week 6 at 0.1 to 3.0 mg/kg.

Autoimmune disease history or systemic immunosuppression barred patients. Looked up from germline, CDR1 is SGDLS and CDR2 is YYNGEE. This CDR3 has 14 residues. The germline V and J ends were trimmed by 6 bases and 7 bases, with 16 bases remaining between them. This clone came up once. As yet, its antigen is unknown. The table came from immunoSEQ multiplex PCR; TCRdb's copy has only in-frame clones and leaves some out. The sample contains about 77,000 clones, around 85% of which appear only once. This clonotype was obtained from an adult with an advanced solid tumor such as melanoma, head and neck, liver or kidney cancer. Sequences were derived from CD4+ or CD8+ T cells sorted from blood, sampled in a trial of the OX40 agonist ivuxolimab. V and J are TRBV9 and TRBJ1-4, with D possibly matching TRBD1 (5 bases). CDR3 DNA sequence: TGTGCCAGCAATCGTGGGGGAGGAGGTGAAAAACTGTTTTTT. It encodes CASNRGGGGEKLFF.